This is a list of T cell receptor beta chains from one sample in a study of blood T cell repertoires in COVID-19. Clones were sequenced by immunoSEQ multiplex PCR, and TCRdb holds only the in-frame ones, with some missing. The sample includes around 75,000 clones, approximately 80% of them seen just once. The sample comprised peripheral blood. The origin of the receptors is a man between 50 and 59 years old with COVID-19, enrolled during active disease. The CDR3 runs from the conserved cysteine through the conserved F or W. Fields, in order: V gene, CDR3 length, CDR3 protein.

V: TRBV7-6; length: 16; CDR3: CASSLGTDRAQETQYF
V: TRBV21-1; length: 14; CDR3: CASSGWTNKNIQYF
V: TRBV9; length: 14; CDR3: CASGRGVQYNEQFF
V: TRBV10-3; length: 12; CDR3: CAISEPTYEQYF
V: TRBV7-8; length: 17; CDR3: CASSGGGASSYNSPLHF
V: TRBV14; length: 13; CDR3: CASSPRLNYEQYF
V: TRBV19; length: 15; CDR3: CASRTQGRDNQPQHF
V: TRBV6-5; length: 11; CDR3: CASGGILGYTF
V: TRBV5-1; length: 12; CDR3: CASSLSLHEQFF
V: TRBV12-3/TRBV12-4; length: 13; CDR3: CASTLAGANEQFF
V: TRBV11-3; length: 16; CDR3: CASSFRTSGSADTQYF
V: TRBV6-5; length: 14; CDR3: CASRIGSMNTEAFF
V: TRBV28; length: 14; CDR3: CASSLEGGGRSYTF
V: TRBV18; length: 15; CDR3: CASSPGSTGGNEQYF
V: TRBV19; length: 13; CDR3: CASSIVGLYEQYF
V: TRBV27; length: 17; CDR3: CASSLKPSTGERYGYTF
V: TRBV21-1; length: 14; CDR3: CASSILQGNQPQHF
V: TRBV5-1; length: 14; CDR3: CASSLGDRGYEQYF
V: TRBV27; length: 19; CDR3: CASSLRGTGVISGANVLTF
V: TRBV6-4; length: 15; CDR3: CASSVGTHDSDTQYF
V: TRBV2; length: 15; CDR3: CASTYVGGRAYEQYF
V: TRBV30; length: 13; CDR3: CAWREAGGLEQYF
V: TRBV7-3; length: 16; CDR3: CASSLKPAGREETQYF
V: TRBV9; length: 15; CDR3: CASSVGTSGSNEQFF
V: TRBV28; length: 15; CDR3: CASSPPEGRAKGYTF
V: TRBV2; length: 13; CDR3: CASNSGQGRGYTF
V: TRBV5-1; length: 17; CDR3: CASSAYRGVTGYDTQYF
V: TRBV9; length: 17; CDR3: CASSVGGGGSGANVLTF
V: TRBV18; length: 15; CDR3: CASSTGFDSGNTIYF
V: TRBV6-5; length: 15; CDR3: CASTEGTGGSYEQYF
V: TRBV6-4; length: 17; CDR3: CASSLFGTSGSYNEQFF
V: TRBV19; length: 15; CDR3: CASSIGSGEFYGYTF
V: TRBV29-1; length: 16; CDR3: CSVEDDSGRASGELFF
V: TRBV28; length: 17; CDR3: CASSFRKTSGPTDTQYF
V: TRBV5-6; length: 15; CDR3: CASRLKGTAVDTQYF
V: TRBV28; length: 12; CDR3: CASSFRSLPLHF
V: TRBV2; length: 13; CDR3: CASRAGGVDEQYF
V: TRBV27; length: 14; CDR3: CASSLAGRGYGYTF
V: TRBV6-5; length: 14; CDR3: CASSYSVRDNEQFF
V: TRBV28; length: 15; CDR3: CASSAPSGRLVEQFF
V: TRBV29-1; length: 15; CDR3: CSATTSGEVAGELFF
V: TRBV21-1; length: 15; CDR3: CAYFTRAQGKHEQYF